This T cell receptor (beta chain) was recorded in a study of shared clonotypes between healthy human individuals (dated by TCRdb to 2018 to 2021). Turning to the overall study: A couple of women and a few men aged 18 to 49 years were included in the cohort. Per donor, three plates each were used for CD4 naive and CD4 memory, two for CD8 naive, and one for CD8 memory. Blood TCR repertoires of five healthy adults were deeply sequenced to estimate repertoire size and the extent of clonotype sharing between individuals. To increase sequencing depth and limit assay-specific biases, TCR repertoire library preparation and sequencing were carried out by different laboratories using diverse techniques. Between about 0.85 and 10 billion PBMCs per donor were obtained by leukapheresis.

As for this clone: What antigen it recognizes has not been identified. No quality values exist for individual bases; no much larger clone is one base distant.

TCR CDR3 regions were amplified from genomic DNA by multiplex PCR using the deep immunoSEQ assay. Genomic DNA extracted from each cell subset was distributed evenly over all wells of several immunoSEQ 96-well plates, and each plate served as one replicate. For sorted subsets, approximately 0.2 ug of genomic DNA, equivalent to 30,000 or so T cell genomes, went into each replicate PCR. Purified libraries were quantified with a Qubit 3.0 fluorometer, sized on a Bioanalyzer 2100, and re-quantified with the KAPA Library Quantification kit. Every immunoSEQ 96-well plate was sequenced on a separate single-read 150-cycle Illumina NextSeq 550 flow cell. As for the original processing: The immunoSEQ output contained only junctional sequences without quality scores, so filtering could not match that applied to full-length reads. Sequences were annotated with PyIR, a Python wrapper for IgBLAST v1.9, and V/J genes and CDR3 were assigned using IMGT germline references. Any read was removed if the V/J assignment was weak (E-value above 1e-6), the CDR3 was missing, or the read contained stop codons, out-of-frame junctions, or ambiguous translated residues. V3J clonotypes were defined as sequences sharing an identical inferred V gene, J gene, and CDR3 amino acid sequence. Percentage overlap between repertoires was computed as shared unique clonotypes divided by the size of the smaller repertoire. Repertoire richness was assessed with RTK rarefaction, the Chao1 estimator, and Recon v2.1 estimates of unobserved clonotypes. Generation probabilities for all TCRbeta clonotypes obtained by the gDNA method from four donors were computed using OLGA. TCRdb took over this immuneACCESS table, retaining in-frame rearrangements with V and J assigned. Such tables are incomplete; in checked studies, under half of the missing clones stem from an unresolved V gene, and the remainder is unexplained. V, J and clone size are taken as reported in that table, and D and trimming were inferred from the DNA itself. The sample yields some 2,500,000 clones; 90% to 95% were counted once. Of the sample, approximately 0.36% falls within the top ten clones.

The donors were healthy, HIV-negative adults who had no recently reported acute infections or vaccinations. Every donor was a Caucasian adult living in Nashville, Tennessee, USA. Magnetic negative selection was used to enrich CD4+ T cells, after which naive cells were positively selected on CD45RA and the negative fraction became the memory subset. Blood was collected by leukapheresis, and PBMCs were isolated by Ficoll-Histopaque density gradient centrifugation and then cryopreserved in liquid nitrogen vapor phase. Analytical flow cytometry was used to check the purity and quantity of every magnetically sorted T cell population. Each sorted fraction had its genomic DNA isolated and then quantified by UV absorbance on a Nanodrop 2000c. The paper as a whole reports these results and caveats: Larger estimated clonotype richness was generally found for naive subsets than for memory subsets. Pairwise subsampling indicated that sequencing depth was expected to affect the degree of clonotype sharing among donors. Even with the large sequencing depth, rarefaction of the sorted-subset datasets indicated that sequencing was incomplete. Sampling was restricted to blood, and TCR repertoires in tissues likely differ from the TCR repertoires found in blood. Higher generation probabilities were observed for clonotypes shared by all four sorted-subset donors than for non-shared clonotypes. Across a handful of donors, approximately 5% of naive CD4, 3.5% of naive CD8, about 2.3% of memory CD4, and 0.4% to 0.45% of memory CD8 clonotypes were shared. The genetic and exposure-history diversity represented was limited by the small number of donors.

Trimming at the junction amounts to 3 bases on V and 4 bases on J, and the germline ends lie 13 bases apart. The germline V gene sets CDR1 to KGHSH and CDR2 to LQKENI. Inclusive of the bounding cysteine and phenylalanine, the CDR3 is 15 residues long. The DNA shown is the 45-base CDR3, in frame from base 1. This chain joins TRBV18 to TRBJ1-3; the D gene is not confidently resolved. This sequence originates from a man aged 18 to 30 in good health. Some clones in this sample may be carry-over from other donors' samples. Sequenced: naive CD4+ T cells from PBMCs. The cell subset or site label here, explained by the study, means: CD45RA+ positively selected. The sequence in DNA is TGTGCCAGCTCACCCATAGGGTCGGCGGGAAACACCATATATTTT. Translated, it gives CASSPIGSAGNTIYF.